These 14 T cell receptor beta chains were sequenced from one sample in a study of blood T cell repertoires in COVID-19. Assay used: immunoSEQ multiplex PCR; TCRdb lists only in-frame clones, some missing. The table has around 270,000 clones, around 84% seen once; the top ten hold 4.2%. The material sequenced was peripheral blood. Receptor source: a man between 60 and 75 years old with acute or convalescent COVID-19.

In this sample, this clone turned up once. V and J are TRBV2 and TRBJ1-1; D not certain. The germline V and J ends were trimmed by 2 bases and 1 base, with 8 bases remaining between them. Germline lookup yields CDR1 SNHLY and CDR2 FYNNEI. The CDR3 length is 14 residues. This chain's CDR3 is CASSEMWQNTEAFF. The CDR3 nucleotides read TGTGCCAGCAGTGAAATGTGGCAGAACACTGAAGCTTTCTTT.

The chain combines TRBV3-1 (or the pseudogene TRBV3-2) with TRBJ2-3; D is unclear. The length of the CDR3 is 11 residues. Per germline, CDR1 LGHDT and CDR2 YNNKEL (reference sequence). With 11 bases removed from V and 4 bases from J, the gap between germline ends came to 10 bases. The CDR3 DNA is TGTGCCTGTCGGTTAGCAGATACGCAGTATTTT. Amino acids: CACRLADTQYF.

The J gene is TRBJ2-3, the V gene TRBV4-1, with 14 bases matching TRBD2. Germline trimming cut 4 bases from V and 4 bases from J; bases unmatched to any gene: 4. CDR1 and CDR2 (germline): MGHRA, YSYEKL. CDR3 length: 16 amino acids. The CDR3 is CASSRGTSGGSDTQYF. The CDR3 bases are TGCGCCAGCAGCCGCGGGACTAGCGGGGGCTCAGATACGCAGTATTTT.

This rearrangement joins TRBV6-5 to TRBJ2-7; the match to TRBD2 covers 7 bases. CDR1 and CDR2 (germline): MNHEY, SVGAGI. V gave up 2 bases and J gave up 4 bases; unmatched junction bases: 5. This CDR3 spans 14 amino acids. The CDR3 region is CASSYGGGGYEQYF. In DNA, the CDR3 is TGTGCCAGCAGTTACGGGGGGGGTGGTTACGAGCAGTACTTC.

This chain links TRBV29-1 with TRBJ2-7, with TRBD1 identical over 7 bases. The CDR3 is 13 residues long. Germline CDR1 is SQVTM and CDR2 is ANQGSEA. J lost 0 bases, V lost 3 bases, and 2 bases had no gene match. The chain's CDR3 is CSVETGNSYEQYF. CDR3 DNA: TGCAGCGTTGAGACAGGGAACTCCTACGAGCAGTACTTC.

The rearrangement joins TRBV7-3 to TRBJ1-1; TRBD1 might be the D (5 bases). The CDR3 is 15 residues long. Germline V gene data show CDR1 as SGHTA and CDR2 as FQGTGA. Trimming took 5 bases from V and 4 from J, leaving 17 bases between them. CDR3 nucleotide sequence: TGTGCCAGCAGCCCCCACTCGGGGGACGGCACTGAAGCTTTCTTT. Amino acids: CASSPHSGDGTEAFF.

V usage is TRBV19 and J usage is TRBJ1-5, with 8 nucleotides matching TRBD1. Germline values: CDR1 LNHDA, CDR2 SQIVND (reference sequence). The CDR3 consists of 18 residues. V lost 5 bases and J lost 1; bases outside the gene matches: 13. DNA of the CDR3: TGTGCCAGTAGTGCAACACCGGGTCGGGACAGGAGCAATCAGCCCCAGCATTTT. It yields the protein CASSATPGRDRSNQPQHF.

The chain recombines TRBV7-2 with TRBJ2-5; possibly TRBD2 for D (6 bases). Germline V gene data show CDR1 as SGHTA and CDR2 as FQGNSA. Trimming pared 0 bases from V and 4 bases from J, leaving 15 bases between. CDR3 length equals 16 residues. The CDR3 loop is CASSLAPGRGGETQYF. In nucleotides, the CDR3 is TGTGCCAGCAGCTTAGCGCCAGGTCGGGGAGGAGAGACCCAGTACTTC.

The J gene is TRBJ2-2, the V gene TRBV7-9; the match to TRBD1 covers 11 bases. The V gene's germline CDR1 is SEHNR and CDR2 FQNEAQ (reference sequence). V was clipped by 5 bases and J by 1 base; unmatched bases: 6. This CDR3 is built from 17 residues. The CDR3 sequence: CASSVGQGEGNTGELFF. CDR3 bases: TGTGCCAGCAGCGTGGGACAGGGGGAAGGGAACACCGGGGAGCTGTTTTTT.

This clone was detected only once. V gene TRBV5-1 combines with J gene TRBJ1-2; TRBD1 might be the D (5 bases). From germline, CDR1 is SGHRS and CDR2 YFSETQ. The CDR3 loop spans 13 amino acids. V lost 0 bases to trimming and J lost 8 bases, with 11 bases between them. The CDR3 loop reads CASSLGQGGGYTF. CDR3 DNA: TGCGCCAGCAGCTTGGGGCAGGGTGGAGGCTACACCTTC.

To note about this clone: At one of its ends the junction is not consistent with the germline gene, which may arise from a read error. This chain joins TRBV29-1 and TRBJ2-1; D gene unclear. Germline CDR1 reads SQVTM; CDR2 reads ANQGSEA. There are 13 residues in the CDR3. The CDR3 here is CSVQESSYNEQFF. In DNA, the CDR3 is TGCAGCGTTCAAGAGAGCTCCTACAATGAGCAGTTCTTC.

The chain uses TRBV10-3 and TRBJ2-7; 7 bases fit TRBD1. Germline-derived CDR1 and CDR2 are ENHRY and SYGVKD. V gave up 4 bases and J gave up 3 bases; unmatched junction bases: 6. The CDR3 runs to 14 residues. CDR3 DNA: TGTGCCATCAGTGGACAGGGACAACGCTACGAGCAGTACTTC. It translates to CAISGQGQRYEQYF.

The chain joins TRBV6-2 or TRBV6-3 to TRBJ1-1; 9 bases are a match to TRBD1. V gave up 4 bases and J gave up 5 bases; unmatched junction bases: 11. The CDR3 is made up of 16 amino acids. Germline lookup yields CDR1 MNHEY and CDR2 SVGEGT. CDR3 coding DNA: TGTGCCAGCAGTTCCGGACAGGGGAGGGGAGAAACTGAAGCTTTCTTT. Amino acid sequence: CASSSGQGRGETEAFF.

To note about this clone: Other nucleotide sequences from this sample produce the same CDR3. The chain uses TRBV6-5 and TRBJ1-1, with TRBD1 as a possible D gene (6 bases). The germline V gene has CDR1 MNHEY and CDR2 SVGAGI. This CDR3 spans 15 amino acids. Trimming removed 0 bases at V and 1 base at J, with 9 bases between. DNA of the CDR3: TGTGCCAGCAGTTACTCCTCCAGGGGGAACACTGAAGCTTTCTTT. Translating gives CASSYSSRGNTEAFF.